This TCR beta chain was sequenced during a study of EBV T-cell therapy then PD-1 blockade in nasopharyngeal carcinoma. The length of the CDR3 is 14 residues. V lost 3 bases and J lost 5, with 14 bases in between. The germline V gene has CDR1 SGHRS and CDR2 YFSETQ. With respect to this clone: The antigen remains unidentified.

The treatment here: AdE1-LMPpoly-expanded autologous EBV-specific T-cell therapy followed by anti-PD-1 nivolumab. TCRdb keeps only in-frame clones here, not all; method: immunoSEQ multiplex PCR. The sample includes 20,000 or so clones, 84% of them seen just once. The sequence was collected from a man in his forties or fifties with nasopharyngeal carcinoma. The chain carries TRBV5-1 and TRBJ2-5; D possibly corresponds to TRBD1 (6 bases). The sequencing used CD8+ T cells from blood, collected at roughly day 61 from a patient whose treatment included autologous EBV-specific T cells and nivolumab. In nucleotides, the CDR3 is TGCGCCAGCAGCTCCACAGGGTCTTTGGAGACCCAGTACTTC. Its protein is CASSSTGSLETQYF.